The entry below describes one T cell receptor beta chain. Its antigen is currently unknown. The germline CDR1 and CDR2 sequences are SGDLS and YYNGEE. There are 13 residues in the CDR3. Trimming stripped 0 bases from V and 2 bases from J, with 4 bases between. The entry originates in a study of CD4 T cells in relation to SARS-CoV-2 and coronaviruses. Study-level information: Crossreactive spike epitopes shared across donors were mapped to their HLA restriction.

Sequencing used immunoSEQ multiplex PCR; TCRdb keeps in-frame clones, though not all of them. Of about 23,000 clones listed, around 80% were seen once; the top ten hold 13% to 15%. CD4+ T cells from unexposed donors were obtained before the COVID-19 pandemic (2011-2018). The cells were cultured for over eight days before CD4+ T cells were isolated. Cells permitting, SARS-CoV-2 S/N and four cold-coronavirus spikes were tested on unexposed-donor CD4+ T cells. The rearrangement links TRBV9 to TRBJ2-3, with D unclear. This clonotype originated in a human donor in good health. What was sequenced was CD4+ T cells from PBMCs, cultured in vitro. Here the CDR3 reads CASSVGSTDTQYF. The CDR3 bases are TGTGCCAGCAGCGTAGGGTCCACAGATACGCAGTATTTT.